This TCR beta chain was captured in a study of T cells after yellow fever vaccination. As for the study in general: Those fractions that held only low numbers of cells were prepared using the SMART-Seq v4 Ultra Low Input RNA kit.

TCRdb re-called the 5' RACE reads through MiXCR, storing one row per CDR3 protein. The sample has 150,000 to 200,000 distinct CDR3 sequences, approximately 9.9% seen once. Study-level points and caveats: Booster sampling recovered most clones from primary vaccination (approximately 96% CD4, approximately 88% CD8). The CD4 compartment and the CD8 compartment contained a small share of clonotypes in common.

In regard to this clonotype: What it recognizes is unknown.

Germline CDR1 reads SEHNR; CDR2 reads FQNEAQ (reference sequence). V gave up 5 bases and J gave up 8 bases, with 15 bases separating them. This CDR3 contains 13 residues. The chain recombines TRBV7-9 with TRBJ1-2; D gene uncertain. The sequencing used CD8+ T cells sorted from PBMCs, collected 15 days after the yellow fever booster vaccination. The receptor's source is a man in his late teens or twenties who received the YFV17D yellow fever vaccine. The CDR3 protein is CASSNRGVGGYTF. CDR3 nucleotide sequence: TGTGCCAGCAGCAATCGGGGTGTAGGAGGCTACACCTTC.